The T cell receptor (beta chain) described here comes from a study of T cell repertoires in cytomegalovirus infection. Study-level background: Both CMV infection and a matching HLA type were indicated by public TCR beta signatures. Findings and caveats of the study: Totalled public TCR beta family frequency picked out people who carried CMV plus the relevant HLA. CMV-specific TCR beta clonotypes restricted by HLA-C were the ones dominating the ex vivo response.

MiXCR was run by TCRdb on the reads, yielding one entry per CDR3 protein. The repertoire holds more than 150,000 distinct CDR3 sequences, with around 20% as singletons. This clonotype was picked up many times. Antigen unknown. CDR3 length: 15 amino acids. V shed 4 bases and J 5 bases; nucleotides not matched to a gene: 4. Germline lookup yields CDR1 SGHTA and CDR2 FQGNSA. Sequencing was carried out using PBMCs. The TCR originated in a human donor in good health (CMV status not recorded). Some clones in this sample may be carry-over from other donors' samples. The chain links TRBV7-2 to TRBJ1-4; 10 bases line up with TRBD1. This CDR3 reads CASSSPGQGNEKLFF. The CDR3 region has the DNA TGTGCCAGCAGCTCACCGGGACAGGGGAATGAAAAACTGTTTTTT.